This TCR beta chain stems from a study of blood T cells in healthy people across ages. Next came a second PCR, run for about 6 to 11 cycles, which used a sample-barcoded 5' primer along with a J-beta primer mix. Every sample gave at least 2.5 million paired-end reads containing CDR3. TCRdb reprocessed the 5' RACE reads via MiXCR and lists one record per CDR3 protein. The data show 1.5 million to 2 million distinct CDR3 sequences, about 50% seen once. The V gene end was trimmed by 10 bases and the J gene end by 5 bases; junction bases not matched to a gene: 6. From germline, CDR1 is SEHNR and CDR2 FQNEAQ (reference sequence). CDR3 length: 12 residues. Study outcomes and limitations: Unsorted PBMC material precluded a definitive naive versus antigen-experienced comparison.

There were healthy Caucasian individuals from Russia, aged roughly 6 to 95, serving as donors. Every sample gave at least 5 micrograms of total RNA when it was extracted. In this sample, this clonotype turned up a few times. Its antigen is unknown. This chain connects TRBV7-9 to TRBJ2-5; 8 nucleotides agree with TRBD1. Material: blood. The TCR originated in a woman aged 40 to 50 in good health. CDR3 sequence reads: CATWTGLETQYF. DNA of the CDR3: TGTGCCACCTGGACAGGGTTGGAGACCCAGTACTTC.